This TCR beta chain was captured by sequencing in a study of blood T cells in healthy people across ages. Overall study context: Capturing about one barcoded beta molecule per two T cells was achieved by template switching.

This clonotype was seen more than once but under ten times. No antigen is known for it. Study-level results: In older individuals, TCR beta diversity per million T cells was lower, falling roughly linearly with age.

Primers used in a second PCR of about 7 to 12 cycles were a sample-barcoded 5' primer and a J-beta primer mix. TCRdb reprocessed the 5' RACE reads via MiXCR and lists one record per CDR3 protein. This sample yields around 1,500,000 distinct CDR3 sequences, of which around two fifths are seen a single time; 7.9% belongs to the top ten. The origin of this receptor is a woman under 30 in good health. The sequencing input was blood.

Here the CDR3 DNA reads TGCGCCAGCAATCTAGCGGGGGGACCTAAAGAGACCCAGTACTTC. Translation: CASNLAGGPKETQYF. The V and J genes are TRBV10-2 and TRBJ2-5; 11 nucleotides match TRBD2. The CDR3 is 15 residues long. Per germline, CDR1 WSHSY and CDR2 SAAADI. The J segment lost 3 bases and the V segment lost 7 bases, leaving 7 bases of the junction unmatched.